The text below deals with one TCR beta chain. This sample was included in a study of blood T cell repertoires in COVID-19. Study at large: Samples of COVID-19 (acute and convalescent) were obtained from the United States, Italy and Spain. Sources were T cells, B-cell-depleted T cells, or PBMCs; the material itself was cDNA or gDNA.

CDR3 length equals 15 residues. Trimming took 1 base from V and 0 from J, leaving 9 bases between them. Germline loops: CDR1 SGDLS, CDR2 YYNGEE. Methods used by the authors: Quantification of nucleated cells was approximated via reference gene primer amplification. TCRdb's table, derived via immunoSEQ multiplex PCR, lists solely in-frame clones and lacks some. That table furnishes V, J and clone size, whereas the DNA furnished D and trimming. This sample carries some 150,000 clones, about four fifths of them seen once, and the ten largest clones take approximately 8.4%. Sequencing was performed on peripheral blood. This TCR was recovered from a human donor with acute or convalescent COVID-19. The donor label of this sample is uncertain. This chain uses TRBV9 with TRBJ2-3, with D unresolved. The chain's CDR3 is CASSVSPRSTDTQYF. CDR3 nucleotides: TGTGCCAGCAGCGTATCGCCACGGAGCACAGATACGCAGTATTTT.